Ten or more counts support the clone carrying this T cell receptor (beta chain). V was shortened by 0 bases and J by 4 bases, with 16 bases between the two germline ends. There are 16 residues in the CDR3. The germline gives CDR1 MNHNY, CDR2 SVGAGI (reference sequence). It was RNA transcripts that yielded the amplified TCR beta CDR3 regions. First-round RT-PCR with HTBI primers amplified the TCR CDR3 region. TCRdb reanalysed the multiplex PCR reads using MiXCR and keeps one entry per CDR3 protein. The data hold some 300,000 distinct CDR3 sequences, with approximately 19% observed a single time. This sample is drawn from a study of T cells in Graves' hyperthyroidism and ophthalmopathy.

Material for sequencing was blood. The receptor was derived from a man aged 50 to 60 with Graves' ophthalmopathy. The chain links TRBV6-6 to TRBJ2-7; D is possibly TRBD1 (6 bases). The CDR3 coding sequence is TGTGCCAGCAGTTACTCACCCACAGGGTCGCAATACGAGCAGTACTTC. Amino acid sequence: CASSYSPTGSQYEQYF.